Here is one T cell receptor beta chain with its context. Its antigen specificity is not known. Base qualities are not at hand, and no much larger clone is one base apart. Enrolling through a virtual design, the prospective study's participants ranged in age from roughly 18 to 89 years and lived across around 25 United States geographic areas. In the prospective study, cohorts were assigned on the basis of participant-reported clinical history obtained from a screening survey and a study questionnaire. Exposed participants had been in contact, within 2 weeks of entering the study, with a person who had a PCR-confirmed or clinician-diagnosed case of COVID-19. Each participant in the prospective study had whole blood, serum and a nasopharyngeal or oropharyngeal swab collected by mobile phlebotomists. Additional blood draws and questionnaires over an approximately 2-month period could optionally be provided by prospective study participants. Blood samples from the prospective study were shipped frozen or at room temperature prior to DNA extraction.

This entry belongs to a study of blood T cell repertoires in COVID-19 (dated by TCRdb to the early 2020s). Background on the whole study: Samples from collaborators originated in the United States, Italy and Spain and spanned both the acute and convalescent phases of COVID-19. The material from the prospective study consisted of cDNA or gDNA derived from T cells, B-cell-depleted T cells, or PBMCs. The dataset comprised deeply sampled blood TCRbeta repertoires from subjects exposed to, actively infected with, or recovered from COVID-19. The repertoires were released in a freely available public database meant as a resource for research on the immune response to SARS-CoV-2. Samples came from the ongoing ImmuneRACE study (first 160 participants) plus 1,254 subjects from 6 global collaborators. The sample metadata nearly always contained a de-identified subject ID, COVID-19 status, age in years and sex. HLA class I and class II types, where available, came from metadata supplied by the sample provider rather than from assay-based typing.

Points the paper makes about the study in general: The amount of clinical and demographic metadata varied by source and participant and was provided uncurated.

The immunoSEQ Assay, a bias-controlled multiplex PCR, was used to amplify TCRbeta CDR3 regions from genomic DNA. On the study's bioinformatics: The number of nucleated cells in each sample was estimated by amplification of reference gene primers within the assay. Sequence reads were collapsed and filtered to measure the absolute abundance of every unique TCRbeta CDR3 rearrangement. For each sample, productive Simpson clonality was calculated by taking the square root of Simpson's diversity index across productive rearrangements. TCRdb limited this immuneACCESS table to in-frame rearrangements with V and J called. A share of clones is missing; checked studies link under half to unresolved V genes, and the rest is unexplained. D and trimming come from the DNA, and the V and J calls and clone size come from that table. Present in this sample are 250,000 or so clones, roughly 90% of which were seen just once. Jointly, the top ten make up about 3% of the sample.

V lost 6 bases and J lost 5 bases, and the count of bases not matched to a germline gene is 3. The CDR3 runs 13 residues from the cysteine to the phenylalanine. The read is trimmed to its CDR3 DNA, 39 bases read in frame from base 1. The germline V gene yields SNHLY for CDR1 and FYNNEI for CDR2. The chain was built from TRBV2 and TRBJ1-1; TRBD1 aligns with 10 central bases. This TCR was sampled from a man aged 35-49 years who had been exposed to COVID-19. Sequenced sample: PBMCs or T cells enriched from blood (not recorded which). The CDR3 is CASSGQGGTEAFF. The DNA sequence is as follows: TGTGCCAGCAGCGGACAGGGGGGGACTGAAGCTTTCTTT.